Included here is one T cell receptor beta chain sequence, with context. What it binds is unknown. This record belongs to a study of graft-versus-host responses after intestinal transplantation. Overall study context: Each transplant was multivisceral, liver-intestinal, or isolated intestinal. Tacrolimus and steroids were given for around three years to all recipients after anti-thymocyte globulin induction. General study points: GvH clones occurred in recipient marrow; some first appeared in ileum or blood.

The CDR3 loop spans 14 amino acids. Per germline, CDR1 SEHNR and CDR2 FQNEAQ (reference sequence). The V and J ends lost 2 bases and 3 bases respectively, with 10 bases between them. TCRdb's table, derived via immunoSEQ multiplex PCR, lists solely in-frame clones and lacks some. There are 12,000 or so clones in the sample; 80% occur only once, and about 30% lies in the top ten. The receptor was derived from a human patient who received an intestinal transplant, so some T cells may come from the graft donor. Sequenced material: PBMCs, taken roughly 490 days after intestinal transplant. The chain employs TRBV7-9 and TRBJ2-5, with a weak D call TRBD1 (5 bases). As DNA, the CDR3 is TGTGCCAGCAGCTTATTGGGGCATAAAGAGACCCAGTACTTC. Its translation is CASSLLGHKETQYF.